The 20 T cell receptor beta chains below come from one sample, sequenced in a study of T-cell reconstitution after alpha-beta-depleted transplantation in children. Unique molecular identifiers were incorporated during preparation of the TCRbeta library. In TCRdb, the PCR reads were re-called with MiXCR into one record per CDR3 protein. The table lists some 180,000 distinct CDR3 sequences, about 7% of them singletons. Sequenced material: PBMCs, taken before TCRalphabeta/CD19-depleted stem cell transplant. All receptors come from a boy aged 2 to 10 with acute lymphoblastic leukemia, due to receive a stem cell transplant.

Here the CDR3 DNA reads TGTGCCAGCAGCTTAGTTCCCGGGACTATGGAAGAGACCCAGTACTTC. This translates into CASSLVPGTMEETQYF. The V and J genes are TRBV7-2 and TRBJ2-5; 7 bases map to TRBD2. The germline V gene has CDR1 SGHTA and CDR2 FQGNSA. J was trimmed by 3 bases and V by 1 base; bases with no gene match: 8. This CDR3 is built from 16 residues.

This clonotype has just a few counts. The chain uses TRBV12-3 or TRBV12-4 and TRBJ2-2; perhaps TRBD2 as D (5 bases). The CDR3 loop spans 15 amino acids. Between the trimmed V and J ends, which lost 4 bases and 4 bases, there was a span of 13 bases. CDR3 sequence (DNA): TGTGCCAGCAGTTCGGTCCGGGGTAGCACCGGGGAGCTGTTTTTT. Amino acids: CASSSVRGSTGELFF.

In its sample, this clonotype was seen a few times. The chain has TRBV28 and TRBJ1-6; possibly TRBD1 for D (5 bases). Trimming removed 7 bases from V and 7 bases from J, with 11 bases in between. Looked up from germline, CDR1 is MDHEN and CDR2 is SYDVKM. CDR3 length equals 13 residues. CDR3 in DNA: TGTGCCAGCACCGGGACTTGGAATTCACCCCTCCACTTT. Its protein is CASTGTWNSPLHF.

This clonotype appeared many times. J is TRBJ1-5 and V is TRBV28, with 9 bases lining up with TRBD1. The V and J ends lost 6 bases and 4 bases, in that order; junction bases with no gene match: 1. The CDR3 consists of 13 residues. Per germline, CDR1 MDHEN and CDR2 SYDVKM. The DNA of the CDR3 is TGTGCCAGCAGAGGGACAGGGAATCAGCCCCAGCATTTT. Encoded protein: CASRGTGNQPQHF.

J is TRBJ1-3 and V is TRBV12-3 or TRBV12-4; no clear D gene. This CDR3 region has 15 residues. Trimming cost V 5 bases and J 0 bases, with 11 bases left between them. CDR3 amino acids: CASSGGPDSGNTIYF. CDR3 sequence (DNA): TGTGCCAGCAGTGGAGGACCGGACTCTGGAAACACCATATATTTT.

This clonotype came up a few times. The V call is TRBV19, the J call TRBJ1-1; perhaps TRBD1 as D (6 bases). Germline V CDR1 and CDR2: LNHDA, SQIVND (reference sequence). V shed 3 bases and J shed 1 base, with 6 bases lying between them. The CDR3 sequence is 13 residues long. The CDR3 bases are TGTGCCAGTAGTATGGGGGCGAACACTGAAGCTTTCTTT. Protein: CASSMGANTEAFF.

This clonotype was observed at least ten times. The V and J genes are TRBV12-3 or TRBV12-4 and TRBJ1-5; maybe TRBD1 (5 bases). V gave up 0 bases and J gave up 6 bases, with 6 bases separating them. CDR3 size: 13 residues. CDR3 coding DNA: TGTGCCAGCAGTTTAGCGGGGGTTCAGCCCCAGCATTTT. This encodes CASSLAGVQPQHF.

This clonotype was seen repeatedly, ten times or more. The chain carries TRBV12-3 or TRBV12-4 and TRBJ2-7; 8 nucleotides agree with TRBD2. The CDR3 runs to 13 residues. Trimming cost V 6 bases and J 4 bases; bases outside gene matches: 5. The CDR3 DNA sequence: TGTGCCAGCAGACCCTCGGGAGGGTACGAGCAGTACTTC. This translates into CASRPSGGYEQYF.

The chain carries TRBV7-9 and TRBJ2-6, with D unclear. V gave up 7 bases and J gave up 3 bases, with 13 bases separating them. The germline V gene has CDR1 SEHNR and CDR2 FQNEAQ (reference sequence). This CDR3 has 15 amino acids. CDR3 DNA: TGTGCCAGCAACGAAGACGGTTTTGGGGCCAACGTCCTGACTTTC. Translation gives CASNEDGFGANVLTF.

V and J are TRBV11-3 and TRBJ2-7; possibly TRBD2 for D (5 bases). CDR1 is SGHNT, CDR2 YENEEA, per germline. The CDR3 length is 15 residues. Trimming cost V 7 bases and J 2 bases, with 18 bases left between them. The CDR3 nucleotides read TGTGCCAGCACCCCCAGCAGCGGACCTACCTACGAGCAGTACTTC. Its protein product is CASTPSSGPTYEQYF.

This clonotype was seen repeatedly, ten times or more. This chain connects TRBV7-2 to TRBJ2-3; 11 bases are a match to TRBD2. Germline values: CDR1 SGHTA, CDR2 FQGNSA. The CDR3 is made up of 17 amino acids. Losses at the gene ends were 5 bases for V and 6 bases for J; bases not matched to a gene: 13. CDR3 residues: CASSRSGGASISDTQYF. CDR3 nucleotide sequence: TGTGCCAGCAGCCGTAGCGGGGGGGCGTCCATTTCTGATACGCAGTATTTT. The full variable domain, with the rest looked up from reference TRBV7-2 and TRBJ2-3, is GAGVSQSPSNKVTEKGKDVELRCDPISGHTALYWYRQSLGQGLEFLIYFQGNSAPDKSGLPSDRFSAERTGGSVSTLTIQRTQQEDSAVYLCASSRSGGASISDTQYFGPGTRLTVL.

This clonotype occurred many times. The chain recombines TRBV12-3 or TRBV12-4 with TRBJ2-5, with D perhaps TRBD1 (6 bases). V lost 6 bases to trimming and J lost 1 base, with 9 bases between them. The CDR3 has 13 residues. The CDR3 reads CASRWTVQETQYF. The CDR3 DNA sequence: TGTGCCAGCAGATGGACAGTCCAAGAGACCCAGTACTTC.

The table lists this clonotype with many counts. The V gene is TRBV20-1, the J gene TRBJ1-1; D is uncertain. There are 11 residues in the CDR3. V lost 2 bases and J lost 6, with 7 bases in between. CDR1 and CDR2 from the germline V gene are DFQATT and SNEGSKA (reference sequence). The chain's CDR3 is CSARKISEAFF. The CDR3 DNA sequence: TGCAGTGCTAGAAAGATTTCTGAAGCTTTCTTT.

Regarding this clonotype: With a much larger clone just one base away, this may be a read error. The CDR3 here is CASSMGTSGRHNEQFF. The CDR3 coding sequence is TGTGCCAGCAGTATGGGGACTAGCGGGAGACACAATGAGCAGTTCTTC. V gene TRBV27 combines with J gene TRBJ2-1, with TRBD2 matching 14 bases. This CDR3 is 16 amino acids long. The germline V gene has CDR1 MNHEY and CDR2 SMNVEV (reference sequence). V lost 5 bases, J lost 5 bases, and 5 bases stayed unmatched.

This clonotype was observed at least ten times. The chain links TRBV6-5 to TRBJ2-3; D ambiguous. Trimming took off 6 bases at V and 2 bases at J, with 3 bases between the two ends. Germline CDR1 MNHEY, CDR2 SVGAGI. The CDR3 covers 11 residues. The CDR3 loop is CASRYTDTQYF. The CDR3 DNA reads as TGTGCCAGCAGGTACACAGATACGCAGTATTTT.

This clonotype was observed many times. The V and J genes are TRBV15 and TRBJ2-4; D call uncertain. Germline V gene lookup returns CDR1 LNHNV and CDR2 YYDKDF (reference sequence). Deletions cut 0 bases from V and 5 bases from J, with 8 bases between. This CDR3 is built from 14 residues. CDR3 region: CATSRDNGENIQYF. As DNA, the CDR3 is TGTGCCACCAGCAGAGATAACGGCGAAAACATTCAGTACTTC.

This clonotype came up many times. The chain uses TRBV2 and TRBJ2-7; 10 bases agree with TRBD2. The CDR3 consists of 15 residues. After removal of 6 bases from V and 5 bases from J, the junction contained 10 bases not matched to a gene. Germline V CDR1 and CDR2: SNHLY, FYNNEI. CDR3 coding DNA: TGTGCCAGCAGCCGTAGAGGGCTAGCGGGAGACGAGCAGTACTTC. Translated: CASSRRGLAGDEQYF.

The V and J genes are TRBV7-6 and TRBJ1-1; 7 bases agree with TRBD1. Germline-derived CDR1 and CDR2 are SGHVS and FNYEAQ. Germline trimming cut 5 bases from V and 1 base from J; bases unmatched to any gene: 7. The CDR3 is 15 amino acids. The CDR3 region has the DNA TGTGCCAGCAGCACCTGGGACAGAAAGAACACTGAAGCTTTCTTT. Protein sequence: CASSTWDRKNTEAFF.

This clonotype was recorded many times. J is TRBJ2-3 and V is TRBV7-3; unclear D gene. Germline values: CDR1 SGHTA, CDR2 FQGTGA. Trimming removed 5 bases from V and 8 bases from J, with 14 bases in between. The length of the CDR3 is 13 residues. The CDR3: CASSPARSGTQYF. CDR3 DNA: TGTGCCAGCAGCCCAGCCCGGTCCGGTACGCAGTATTTT.

This clonotype was seen a handful of times. The chain employs TRBV29-1 and TRBJ1-4; D call uncertain. This CDR3 is 12 amino acids long. Germline assignment: CDR1 SQVTM and CDR2 ANQGSEA. The V and J ends lost 1 base and 6 bases respectively, with 6 bases between them. The CDR3 nucleotides are TGCAGCGTTGAAGGGGTTGATGAAAAACTGTTTTTT. Translated: CSVEGVDEKLFF. The variable domain in full, with the rest retrieved from reference TRBV29-1 and TRBJ1-4, is SAVISQKPSRDICQRGTSLTIQCQVDSQVTMMFWYRQQPGQSLTLIATANQGSEATYESGFVIDKFPISRPNLTFSTLTVSNMSPEDSSIYLCSVEGVDEKLFFGSGTQLSVL.